What follows are 25 T cell receptor beta chains derived from one specimen sequenced in a study of human T cells and chemical hapten exposure (dated by TCRdb to the early 2020s). Libraries were made using RACE. The run used a NextSeq 500. TCRdb reprocessing: public reads trimmed at Q25 with fastp, clones called with MiXCR, in-frame beta chains kept. CDR3 protein sequences are deduplicated, and each keeps its most common genes and DNA. Within this sample are about 380,000 distinct CDR3 sequences, with roughly 5.3% of them counted one time only. The ten largest account for just over 2.5% of the sample. The sample's time point, from its label and the paper: pre-sensitization, week 0. The sample's treatment or condition, from its label and the paper: therapeutic diphenylcyclopropenone sensitization with weekly scalp DPC. This specimen consisted of whole blood, obtained in connection with sensitization to the hapten diphenylcyclopropenone (DPC). The receptors come from a woman aged 45-59 years with alopecia areata. Some clones in this sample may be carry-over from other donors' samples.

Many counts were recorded for this clonotype. The chain joins TRBV6-5 to TRBJ1-6, with D perhaps TRBD1 (5 bases). The germline V gene encodes CDR1 MNHEY and CDR2 SVGAGI. The CDR3 has 13 residues. Trimming cost V 7 bases and J 7 bases, with 11 bases left between them. Here the CDR3 reads CASKQAVNSPLHF. The CDR3 nucleotides are TGTGCCAGCAAACAGGCCGTAAATTCACCCCTCCACTTT.

The gene calls are TRBV9 and TRBJ2-7; D gene uncertain. The CDR3 loop spans 15 amino acids. Deletions cut 4 bases from V and 1 base from J, with 15 bases between. Looked up from germline, CDR1 is SGDLS and CDR2 is YYNGEE. This chain's CDR3 is CASSPTGRLSYEQYF. The CDR3 region has the DNA TGTGCCAGCAGCCCCACGGGTCGCTTATCCTACGAGCAGTACTTC.

Comment on this clonotype: No conserved phenylalanine or tryptophan is present at the end of the CDR3, so a read error is the likely explanation. This sequence joins TRBV11-2 and TRBJ1-1; D not resolved. Trimming removed 1 base at V and 4 bases at J, with 13 bases between. Germline CDR1 is SGHAT and CDR2 is FQNNGV. This CDR3 spans 15 amino acids. CDR3 in amino acids: CASSLGPGFGTEAFS. The CDR3 nucleotides read TGTGCCAGCAGCTTAGGTCCGGGTTTTGGCACTGAAGCTTTCTCT.

This clonotype was recorded at least ten times. V is TRBV6-4 and J is TRBJ1-1; D is unresolved. Per the germline V gene, CDR1 is MRHNA and CDR2 is SNTAGT. The V and J ends lost 4 bases and 0 bases respectively, with 6 bases between them. There are 13 residues in the CDR3. Here the CDR3 reads CASSVQVNTEAFF. As DNA, the CDR3 is TGTGCCAGCAGTGTGCAGGTGAACACTGAAGCTTTCTTT.

CDR3 sequence: CASSLAKSFYGYTF. CDR3 sequence (DNA): TGTGCCAGCAGCTTAGCAAAGAGCTTCTATGGCTACACCTTC. V usage is TRBV7-2 and J usage is TRBJ1-2; no definite D call. The germline gives CDR1 SGHTA, CDR2 FQGNSA. CDR3 length: 14 residues. V shed 0 bases and J shed 4 bases, with 9 bases lying between them.

This clonotype occurred a few times. The rearrangement uses TRBV15 and TRBJ2-3; no clear D gene. This CDR3 contains 19 residues. Trimming left V 0 bases short and J 2 bases short, with 21 bases between. Germline loops: CDR1 LNHNV, CDR2 YYDKDF (reference sequence). The CDR3 loop is CATSRESEMRLSFTDTQYF. DNA of the CDR3: TGTGCCACCAGCAGAGAAAGTGAGATGCGGCTGTCCTTCACAGATACGCAGTATTTT.

This clonotype was detected ten times or more. The V gene is TRBV10-3, the J gene TRBJ2-2; D could derive from TRBD1 or TRBD2 (5 bases each). The CDR3 is 12 residues long. Trimming took 8 bases from V and 1 from J, leaving 5 bases between them. The germline V gene encodes CDR1 ENHRY and CDR2 SYGVKD. Written as DNA, the CDR3 is TGTGCCATCGGGGGGAACACCGGGGAGCTGTTTTTT. This encodes CAIGGNTGELFF.

This chain connects TRBV20-1 to TRBJ1-3; the D is unclear. The CDR3 runs to 14 residues. Trimming shortened V by 0 bases and J by 1 base, and 7 bases separated the two germline ends. Germline V gene lookup returns CDR1 DFQATT and CDR2 SNEGSKA (reference sequence). The CDR3 is CSARESASGNTIYF. The CDR3 bases are TGCAGTGCTAGAGAGTCCGCTTCTGGAAACACCATATATTTT.

This clonotype was recorded many times. The chain combines TRBV7-9 with TRBJ2-4, with D hard to call. Germline V gene sequence: CDR1 SEHNR, CDR2 FQNEAQ (reference sequence). The germline V and J ends were trimmed by 1 base and 12 bases, with 13 bases remaining between them. The CDR3 runs 13 residues. In DNA form, the CDR3 reads TGTGCCAGCAGCTTAGTGGCTTCCCGAAGTCAGTACTTC. Residues: CASSLVASRSQYF.

This clonotype was detected only a few times. This chain links TRBV6-5 with TRBJ2-1; no definite D call. CDR1 and CDR2 (germline): MNHEY, SVGAGI. This CDR3 contains 13 residues. V dropped 0 bases and J dropped 4 bases, with 4 bases sitting between them. The CDR3 loop is CASSYSKYNEQFF. CDR3 bases: TGTGCCAGCAGTTACTCGAAATACAATGAGCAGTTCTTC.

This clonotype has a handful of counts. V is TRBV5-1 and J is TRBJ2-7, with 7 bases matching TRBD2. V was clipped by 1 base and J by 1 base; unmatched bases: 5. CDR3 length equals 15 residues. The germline V gene has CDR1 SGHRS and CDR2 YFSETQ. CDR3 nucleotides: TGCGCCAGCAGCTTGTCGGGGGGACTTTCCTACGAGCAGTACTTC. This translates into CASSLSGGLSYEQYF.

This clonotype was seen many times. This chain connects TRBV9 to TRBJ2-3; the match to TRBD2 covers 8 bases. The ends lost 0 bases at V and 0 bases at J; junction bases unmatched: 3. CDR1 is SGDLS and CDR2 is YYNGEE in the germline V gene. The CDR3 contains 16 residues. Written as DNA, the CDR3 is TGTGCCAGCAGCGTAGCGGCGGGAGGAAGCACAGATACGCAGTATTTT. Translating gives CASSVAAGGSTDTQYF.

CDR3 sequence (DNA): TGTGCCAGCAGCTTAGATGAGGGGGCGAACACTGAAGCTTTCTTT. Translating gives CASSLDEGANTEAFF. The chain links TRBV11-2 to TRBJ1-1, with 7 bases aligning to TRBD1. From germline, CDR1 is SGHAT and CDR2 FQNNGV. This CDR3 contains 15 residues. V lost 0 bases and J lost 1; bases outside the gene matches: 2.

This clonotype was picked up a small number of times. The chain recombines TRBV11-2 with TRBJ1-3; 10 bases match TRBD1. CDR3 length: 21 residues. V shed 1 base, J shed 2 bases, and the junction held 17 bases outside the gene matches. Germline assignment: CDR1 SGHAT and CDR2 FQNNGV. The CDR3 reads CASSLVPTGTGASVPGNTIYF. CDR3 bases: TGTGCCAGCAGCTTAGTCCCGACCGGGACAGGGGCGAGTGTGCCTGGAAACACCATATATTTT.

J is TRBJ2-1 and V is TRBV9; D is unclear. From germline, CDR1 is SGDLS and CDR2 YYNGEE. V lost 3 bases to trimming and J lost 7 bases, with 5 bases between them. This CDR3 has 11 amino acids. DNA of the CDR3: TGTGCCAGCAGCGAAGAGAATGAGCAGTTCTTC. Encoded protein: CASSEENEQFF.

This clonotype has a count of ten or more. This chain connects TRBV29-1 to TRBJ1-1; TRBD1 might be the D (5 bases). Germline V gene data show CDR1 as SQVTM and CDR2 as ANQGSEA. CDR3 length: 13 amino acids. V gave up 4 bases and J gave up 11 bases, with 20 bases separating them. This chain's CDR3 is CSVVYRDGGLAFF. CDR3 nucleotides: TGCAGCGTTGTATACCGGGACGGGGGACTCGCTTTCTTT.

This clonotype came up many times. This chain joins TRBV7-8 and TRBJ2-7; the match to TRBD1 covers 10 bases. The trim removed 4 bases at V and 5 bases at J, leaving 17 bases unmatched. CDR1 and CDR2 from the germline V gene are SGHVS and FQNEAQ. The CDR3 is 18 amino acids. The CDR3 coding sequence is TGTGCCAGCAGCTCCCTCGTGGGACAGGGGACCGCCGTCCACGAGCAGTACTTC. This translates into CASSSLVGQGTAVHEQYF.

V gene TRBV7-8 combines with J gene TRBJ2-6; no definite D call. The V end lost 5 bases, the J end lost 2 bases, and 13 bases lay between the germline ends. Looked up from germline, CDR1 is SGHVS and CDR2 is FQNEAQ. The CDR3 has 16 amino acids. CDR3 loop: CASSPPRVAGANVLTF. The CDR3 DNA reads as TGTGCCAGCAGCCCCCCTAGGGTGGCTGGGGCCAACGTCCTGACTTTC.

This clonotype was seen many times. The V and J genes are TRBV2 and TRBJ2-1; possibly TRBD1 for D (5 bases). The V gene lost 8 bases and the J gene lost 8 bases, with 16 bases spanning the gap. The CDR3 length is 13 residues. Germline lookup yields CDR1 SNHLY and CDR2 FYNNEI. The CDR3 loop is CASPSDTADEQFF. CDR3 nucleotide sequence: TGTGCCAGCCCTTCGGACACCGCCGATGAGCAGTTCTTC.

The sample holds many counts of this clonotype. The chain carries TRBV5-1 and TRBJ2-3; possible D gene TRBD1, 6 bases. The V end was cut by 3 bases, the J end by 4 bases, with 9 bases between. The CDR3 spans 13 residues. Germline loops: CDR1 SGHRS, CDR2 YFSETQ. CDR3 DNA sequence: TGCGCCAGCAGCTCGCAGGGGCCAGATACGCAGTATTTT. It encodes CASSSQGPDTQYF.

CDR3 sequence reads: CASSLTSVGTEAFF. The CDR3 DNA follows: TGTGCCAGCAGCCTCACCTCAGTGGGGACTGAAGCTTTCTTT. This chain connects TRBV3-1 to TRBJ1-1, with no clear D. Looked up from germline, CDR1 is LGHDT and CDR2 is YNNKEL (reference sequence). Trimming shortened V by 4 bases and J by 5 bases, and 14 bases separated the two germline ends. The CDR3 is 14 residues long.

This clonotype came up many times. Relative to the germline gene, one junction end is altered; a read error may explain this. The chain recombines TRBV29-1 with TRBJ2-5; 7 bases align to TRBD1. The CDR3 length is 15 residues. CDR1 is SQVTM and CDR2 is ANQGSEA in the germline V gene. CDR3 bases: TGCAGCGTTAAAGAATCCGGGACAGATAAAGAGACCCAGTACTTC. Amino acid sequence: CSVKESGTDKETQYF.

This clonotype has at least ten counts. The chain couples TRBV19 to TRBJ2-7, with D hard to call. This CDR3 comprises 13 residues. The V gene's germline CDR1 is LNHDA and CDR2 SQIVND (reference sequence). The germline V and J ends were trimmed by 5 bases and 5 bases, with 13 bases remaining between them. CDR3 amino acids: CASSGVSPHEQYF. CDR3 sequence (DNA): TGTGCCAGTAGTGGAGTATCTCCCCACGAGCAGTACTTC.

This clonotype was seen a handful of times. The chain carries TRBV27 and TRBJ2-1; TRBD2 matches at 10 bases. The germline gives CDR1 MNHEY, CDR2 SMNVEV (reference sequence). The CDR3 has 14 residues. The V gene end was trimmed by 6 bases and the J gene end by 7 bases; junction bases not matched to a gene: 6. For the CDR3, the DNA is TGTGCCAGCAGCTCCGGACTAGCGGTAAATGAGCAGTTCTTC. Encoded protein: CASSSGLAVNEQFF.

This clonotype was seen only a few times. The CDR3 sequence: CAEGGFNLQETQYF. CDR3 nucleotide sequence: TGTGCCGAGGGGGGCTTTAACCTCCAAGAGACCCAGTACTTC. The V and J genes are TRBV30 and TRBJ2-5; the D call may be TRBD1 or TRBD2 (6 bases each). The CDR3 runs to 14 residues. The V end lost 8 bases, the J end lost 1 base, and 17 bases lay between the germline ends. The germline V gene encodes CDR1 GTSNPN and CDR2 SVGIG (reference sequence).